Presented here are 19 T cell receptor beta chains from one specimen sequenced in a study of regulatory T cells in long-lasting Graves disease. As to time point: newly diagnosed GD, antithyroid drugs for less than 3 months. RNA extracted from PBMCs served as the sequencing template. Arm-PCR of CDR3 regions with iRepertoire HTBI primers generated TCR beta libraries. Each CDR3 protein gets one entry after TCRdb re-called the multiplex PCR reads with MiXCR. The table has about 320,000 distinct CDR3 sequences, about 18% seen once; the top ten hold about two fifths. This sample comprised peripheral blood mononuclear cells (PBMCs), obtained at new diagnosis, from a patient treated with antithyroid drugs. The origin of the receptors is a female donor with Graves disease.

This clonotype has just a few counts. The chain links TRBV11-1 to TRBJ1-5, with 7 bases matching TRBD1. The CDR3 has 17 amino acids. CDR1 and CDR2 from the germline V gene are SGHAT and FQDESV (reference sequence). Unmatched junction bases numbered 9, after V lost 4 bases and J lost 0 bases. For the CDR3, the DNA is TGTGCCAGCAGCTCGACAGGGTCAGGTTTTAGCAATCAGCCCCAGCATTTT. Its protein is CASSSTGSGFSNQPQHF.

V is TRBV30 and J is TRBJ2-5; 12 nucleotides line up with TRBD1. V shed 3 bases and J 5 bases; nucleotides not matched to a gene: 10. This CDR3 is 16 amino acids long. Germline V gene data show CDR1 as GTSNPN and CDR2 as SVGIG (reference sequence). In DNA, the CDR3 is TGTGCCTGGAGCCCCCGGGGACAGGGGGCGCTGGAGACCCAGTACTTC. Translated: CAWSPRGQGALETQYF.

This clonotype was seen repeatedly, ten times or more. The J gene is TRBJ2-5, the V gene TRBV11-3; 11 bases align to TRBD2. The trim removed 1 base at V and 0 bases at J, leaving 7 bases unmatched. The CDR3 totals 18 residues. CDR1 and CDR2 from the germline V gene are SGHNT and YENEEA. The CDR3 DNA reads TGTGCCAGCAGCTTAGGGGCCCTAGCGGGAGGACACCAAGAGACCCAGTACTTC. Translating gives CASSLGALAGGHQETQYF.

This sequence joins TRBV9 and TRBJ1-2; D is uncertain. CDR1 is SGDLS, CDR2 YYNGEE, per germline. The length of the CDR3 is 13 residues. V was clipped by 3 bases and J by 7 bases, with 13 bases between them. CDR3 sequence (DNA): TGTGCCAGCAGCGCCGCATCGGGAGGTGGCTACACCTTC. Residues: CASSAASGGGYTF.

This clonotype appeared many times. The chain is built from TRBV2 and TRBJ2-7; D uncertain. The germline V gene has CDR1 SNHLY and CDR2 FYNNEI. V shed 2 bases and J shed 2 bases, with 7 bases lying between them. The CDR3 consists of 13 residues. The CDR3 loop reads CASSEYATYEQYF. As DNA, the CDR3 is TGTGCCAGCAGTGAATACGCGACCTACGAGCAGTACTTC.

The table lists this clonotype with many counts. A junction boundary mismatches the germline segment, possibly from a read error. The chain couples TRBV11-1 to TRBJ2-3; 7 nucleotides line up with TRBD2. CDR3 size: 16 residues. The germline gives CDR1 SGHAT, CDR2 FQDESV (reference sequence). The CDR3 loop is CASSFRAGMGTDTQYF. For the CDR3, the DNA is TGCGCCAGCAGCTTCCGAGCGGGGATGGGCACAGATACGCAGTATTTT.

The CDR3 is CASSLMASGSDTYEQYF. The CDR3 nucleotides read TGCGCCAGCAGCTTAATGGCTAGCGGGAGCGACACCTACGAGCAGTACTTC. The chain uses TRBV5-1 and TRBJ2-7; TRBD2 matches at 10 bases. Germline-derived CDR1 and CDR2 are SGHRS and YFSETQ. The CDR3 loop spans 17 amino acids. The ends lost 2 bases at V and 2 bases at J; junction bases unmatched: 10.

The sample holds many counts of this clonotype. The V gene is TRBV12-3 or TRBV12-4, the J gene TRBJ2-3; D is perhaps TRBD2 (6 bases). V gave up 5 bases and J gave up 2 bases, with 14 bases separating them. This CDR3 is built from 15 residues. In DNA, the CDR3 is TGTGCCAGCAGTAACCGGGACTGGCCCACAGATACGCAGTATTTT. As protein: CASSNRDWPTDTQYF.

This clonotype has ten or more counts. The chain joins TRBV6-1 to TRBJ1-2; D is perhaps TRBD1 (6 bases). The V end was cut by 6 bases, the J end by 5 bases, with 16 bases between. There are 14 residues in the CDR3. From germline, CDR1 is MNHNS and CDR2 SASEGT. The CDR3 region is CASSQGGRGYGYTF. The CDR3, as DNA: TGTGCCAGCAGCCAAGGGGGACGGGGGTATGGCTACACCTTC.

This clonotype was observed many times. The chain has TRBV3-1 and TRBJ1-2; D is unclear. The CDR3 covers 14 residues. Germline CDR1 reads LGHDT; CDR2 reads YNNKEL (reference sequence). Trimming left V 1 base short and J 7 bases short, with 13 bases between. In nucleotides, the CDR3 is TGTGCCAGCAGCCAAGTGCGGTTTGGGCCTGGCTACACCTTC. It translates to CASSQVRFGPGYTF.

This clonotype was seen at least ten times. V gene TRBV30 combines with J gene TRBJ1-1; no clear D gene. CDR3 size: 12 residues. Germline-derived CDR1 and CDR2 are GTSNPN and SVGIG (reference sequence). Trimming took 4 bases from V and 1 from J, leaving 7 bases between them. CDR3 protein: CAWIPGNTEAFF. DNA of the CDR3: TGTGCCTGGATCCCTGGGAACACTGAAGCTTTCTTT.

This clonotype was seen repeatedly, ten times or more. The chain carries TRBV4-2 and TRBJ2-7; no firm D call. CDR1 is LGHNA, CDR2 YNFKEQ, per germline. V dropped 4 bases and J dropped 1 base, with 11 bases sitting between them. The CDR3 contains 14 residues. The CDR3 DNA reads TGTGCCAGCAGCCCGGCCGCCCCTTCCTACGAGCAGTACTTC. Translating it yields CASSPAAPSYEQYF.

At least ten counts were recorded for this clonotype. This chain joins TRBV11-3 and TRBJ2-7; TRBD2 matches at 12 bases. CDR1 is SGHNT and CDR2 is YENEEA in the germline V gene. V lost 5 bases to trimming and J lost 5 bases; unmatched junction nucleotides: 10. This CDR3 is built from 16 residues. The CDR3 region is CASSLHGLAGRDEQYF. CDR3 bases: TGTGCCAGCAGCCTGCACGGACTAGCGGGACGTGACGAGCAGTACTTC.

This clonotype appeared many times. The chain combines TRBV12-5 with TRBJ2-7, with TRBD2 as a possible D gene (6 bases). The V gene's germline CDR1 is LGHNT and CDR2 FRNRAP. V gave up 5 bases and J gave up 4 bases, with 30 bases separating them. This CDR3 spans 19 amino acids. Here the CDR3 reads CASGLGRELGGRGPYEQYF. The DNA for the CDR3 is TGTGCTAGTGGTCTCGGCAGGGAACTAGGAGGGAGAGGACCTTACGAGCAGTACTTC.

This clonotype was detected a few times. Here the CDR3 DNA reads TGCAGTGCTAGAGTGGGGACTAGCGGAAAATACGAGCAGTACTTC. It translates to CSARVGTSGKYEQYF. The gene calls are TRBV20-1 and TRBJ2-7, with 11 bases aligning to TRBD2. The germline V gene has CDR1 DFQATT and CDR2 SNEGSKA (reference sequence). The trim removed 1 base at V and 4 bases at J, leaving 6 bases unmatched. This CDR3 has 15 amino acids.

This clonotype was detected many times. The V call is TRBV12-3 or TRBV12-4, the J call TRBJ2-5; 9 bases are shared with TRBD1. The CDR3 runs to 14 residues. The V gene end was trimmed by 5 bases and the J gene end by 5 bases; junction bases not matched to a gene: 6. CDR3 in DNA: TGTGCCAGCAGTCTCCGGGACAGGGTGGAGACCCAGTACTTC. As protein: CASSLRDRVETQYF.

This clonotype came up many times. CDR3 loop: CASSRLAGQGGTDTQYF. In DNA, the CDR3 is TGTGCCAGTAGTAGGCTAGCGGGTCAGGGAGGTACAGATACGCAGTATTTT. The chain recombines TRBV19 with TRBJ2-3; 8 bases match TRBD2. This CDR3 has 17 residues. The V gene end was trimmed by 4 bases and the J gene end by 3 bases; junction bases not matched to a gene: 12. CDR1 is LNHDA and CDR2 is SQIVND in the germline V gene (reference sequence).

In this sample, this clonotype turned up many times. The rearrangement links TRBV12-3 or TRBV12-4 to TRBJ2-1, with unresolved D. Trimming left V 5 bases short and J 0 bases short, with 11 bases between. CDR3 length: 15 residues. The CDR3 sequence: CASSPHSNSYNEQFF. For the CDR3, the DNA is TGTGCCAGCAGTCCCCACTCGAACTCCTACAATGAGCAGTTCTTC.

This clonotype has only a few counts. The chain carries TRBV4-2 and TRBJ1-1; D not certain. This CDR3 contains 14 residues. Trimming left V 0 bases short and J 5 bases short, with 10 bases between. Germline CDR1 and CDR2: LGHNA and YNFKEQ. The CDR3 sequence: CASSQEEWMTEAFF. Written as DNA, the CDR3 is TGTGCCAGCAGCCAAGAGGAATGGATGACTGAAGCTTTCTTT.